The source of this TCR beta chain is a study of blood T cell repertoires in COVID-19. Study-level information: PBMCs, B-cell-depleted T cells, or T cells provided the cDNA or gDNA that made up the material.

The V gene's germline CDR1 is LNHDA and CDR2 SQIVND (reference sequence). The V and J ends lost 7 bases and 6 bases respectively, with 18 bases between them. The CDR3 loop spans 15 amino acids. Study processing details: How many nucleated cells were present was estimated from reference gene primer amplification. Some clones are missing from TCRdb's copy, which holds only in-frame ones; the method was immunoSEQ multiplex PCR. The DNA was the basis for D and trimming; V, J and clone size are from that table. The sample lists under 85,000 clones; approximately 88% were seen once. This clonotype originated in a man aged 70-80 years with acute or convalescent COVID-19. The V call is TRBV19, the J call TRBJ2-2; possible D gene TRBD2, 5 bases. Source material: peripheral blood. The CDR3 loop reads CASTGSGSWSGELFF. The DNA of the CDR3 is TGTGCCAGTACAGGTAGTGGGAGTTGGTCCGGGGAGCTGTTTTTT.